The 31 T cell receptor beta chains given below trace back to one sample, sequenced in a study of blood T cell repertoires in COVID-19 (dated by TCRdb to about 2020). Library construction relied on the immunoSEQ multiplex PCR assay. TCRdb carries this immuneACCESS record with in-frame sequences only. Its versions omit some clonotypes, under half of them owing to an unresolved V gene in the studies checked, with the rest unexplained. The sample yields some 150,000 clones; approximately 83% were counted once. The leading ten clones occupy approximately 9.1% of the sample. The material sequenced was PBMCs or T cells enriched from blood (not recorded which). These receptors came from a man over 45 who had recovered from COVID-19.

The chain links TRBV2 to TRBJ2-1; 12 nucleotides match TRBD2. V was clipped by 6 bases and J by 7 bases; unmatched bases: 10. Per the germline V gene, CDR1 is SNHLY and CDR2 is FYNNEI. This CDR3 spans 16 amino acids. In DNA form, the CDR3 reads TGTGCCAGCAGACCGACTAGCGGGGGCGTTGGGAATGAGCAGTTCTTC. Protein sequence: CASRPTSGGVGNEQFF.

The chain carries TRBV5-4 and TRBJ1-1; D ambiguous. Trimming removed 0 bases from V and 3 bases from J, with 12 bases in between. CDR1 is SGHNT and CDR2 is YYREEE in the germline V gene (reference sequence). CDR3 length: 15 residues. CDR3: CASSLEVNRDTEAFF. DNA of the CDR3: TGTGCCAGCAGCTTGGAAGTTAATCGGGACACTGAAGCTTTCTTT. Combining the CDR3 with reference TRBV5-4 and TRBJ1-1 gives the whole variable domain ETGVTQSPTHLIKTRGQQVTLRCSSQSGHNTVSWYQQALGQGPQFIFQYYREEENGRGNFPPRFSGLQFPNYSSELNVNALELDDSALYLCASSLEVNRDTEAFFGQGTRLTVV.

The chain has TRBV3-1 (or the pseudogene TRBV3-2) and TRBJ2-3; 7 positions match TRBD1. J was trimmed by 2 bases and V by 2 bases; bases with no gene match: 13. Germline-derived CDR1 and CDR2 are LGHDT and YNNKEL (reference sequence). The CDR3 consists of 18 residues. CDR3 in DNA: TGTGCCAGCAGCCAAAACCCACCGACAGGGACCATCACAGATACGCAGTATTTT. It is translated as CASSQNPPTGTITDTQYF.

The gene calls are TRBV15 and TRBJ1-2, with TRBD1 matching 8 bases. Looked up from germline, CDR1 is LNHNV and CDR2 is YYDKDF (reference sequence). The junction had 13 bases not matched to a gene; V was cut back by 5 bases and J by 5 bases. This CDR3 is 16 amino acids long. CDR3: CATSPRTGSLLYGYTF. In DNA, the CDR3 is TGTGCCACCAGCCCGCGGACAGGGTCCCTTCTATATGGCTACACCTTC.

This sequence joins TRBV10-3 and TRBJ2-1; 9 positions agree with TRBD2. Germline CDR1 reads ENHRY; CDR2 reads SYGVKD. The CDR3 is made up of 14 amino acids. The J segment lost 7 bases and the V segment lost 6 bases, leaving 7 bases of the junction unmatched. CDR3 amino acids: CAISGGGGANEQFF. CDR3 in DNA: TGTGCCATCAGCGGCGGCGGGGGGGCGAATGAGCAGTTCTTC.

This chain uses TRBV5-4 with TRBJ1-6; tentatively, D is TRBD1 (6 bases). The V gene lost 0 bases and the J gene lost 6 bases, with 16 bases spanning the gap. The CDR3 loop spans 17 amino acids. In germline, CDR1 is SGHNT, CDR2 YYREEE (reference sequence). This CDR3 reads CASSLAGQSRRNSPLHF. In DNA, the CDR3 is TGTGCCAGCAGCTTGGCCGGACAGTCTCGTCGTAATTCACCCCTCCACTTT. The entire variable domain, with the rest obtained from reference TRBV5-4 and TRBJ1-6, is as follows: ETGVTQSPTHLIKTRGQQVTLRCSSQSGHNTVSWYQQALGQGPQFIFQYYREEENGRGNFPPRFSGLQFPNYSSELNVNALELDDSALYLCASSLAGQSRRNSPLHFGNGTRLTVT.

The gene calls are TRBV19 and TRBJ1-5; TRBD1 matches at 11 bases. This CDR3 contains 16 residues. J lost 7 bases, V lost 6 bases, and 11 bases had no gene match. CDR1 and CDR2 from the germline V gene are LNHDA and SQIVND (reference sequence). The CDR3 spells CASSRRTGGGEQPQHF. In DNA form, the CDR3 reads TGTGCCAGTAGCCGAAGGACAGGGGGCGGAGAGCAGCCCCAGCATTTT. Drawing the rest from reference TRBV19 and TRBJ1-5, the complete variable domain is DGGITQSPKYLFRKEGQNVTLSCEQNLNHDAMYWYRQDPGQGLRLIYYSQIVNDFQKGDIAEGYSVSREKKESFPLTVTSAQKNPTAFYLCASSRRTGGGEQPQHFGDGTRLSIL.

The gene calls are TRBV5-1 and TRBJ2-7, with TRBD1 identical over 7 bases. Germline CDR1 SGHRS, CDR2 YFSETQ. The CDR3 is 17 amino acids. With 4 bases clipped from V and 2 bases from J, the junction kept 15 bases outside the gene matches. In DNA form, the CDR3 reads TGCGCCAGCAGCCGCCAACTAAACAGGGGAGTCACCTACGAGCAGTACTTC. Translation: CASSRQLNRGVTYEQYF.

This rearrangement joins TRBV3-1 (or the pseudogene TRBV3-2) to TRBJ2-2, with TRBD2 matching over 12 bases. Germline lookup yields CDR1 LGHDT and CDR2 YNNKEL (reference sequence). The V and J ends lost 1 base and 3 bases, in that order; junction bases with no gene match: 6. The CDR3 totals 18 residues. This chain's CDR3 is CASSQVARLAGDTGELFF. CDR3 nucleotides: TGTGCCAGCAGCCAAGTTGCCCGACTAGCGGGAGACACCGGGGAGCTGTTTTTT.

The CDR3 DNA follows: TGCGCCAGCAGCCAAGGGGGACAGGGGCCCACCGGGGAGCTGTTTTTT. Residues: CASSQGGQGPTGELFF. This rearrangement joins TRBV4-1 to TRBJ2-2, with 10 bases matching TRBD1. The CDR3 has 16 amino acids. The J segment lost 4 bases and the V segment lost 1 base, leaving 3 bases of the junction unmatched. Germline V lookup: CDR1 MGHRA, CDR2 YSYEKL.

The gene calls are TRBV27 and TRBJ1-1, with 8 nucleotides matching TRBD1. V trimming: 3 bases; J trimming: 4 bases; junction bases outside the gene matches: 16. CDR3 size: 18 residues. CDR1 is MNHEY, CDR2 SMNVEV, per germline (reference sequence). CDR3 in amino acids: CASSFRVRTGSLGTEAFF. As DNA, the CDR3 is TGTGCCAGCAGTTTTAGGGTGAGGACAGGGAGTCTAGGCACTGAAGCTTTCTTT.

This chain joins TRBV7-9 and TRBJ2-2; the match to TRBD2 covers 8 bases. Unmatched junction bases numbered 6, after V lost 2 bases and J lost 4 bases. CDR3 length equals 16 residues. Germline CDR1 and CDR2: SEHNR and FQNEAQ (reference sequence). CDR3 sequence (DNA): TGTGCCAGCAGCTTAACCTCCGCGGGGGGCACCGGGGAGCTGTTTTTT. Encoded protein: CASSLTSAGGTGELFF.

V gene TRBV2 combines with J gene TRBJ2-7, with D perhaps matching TRBD2 (6 bases). CDR1 SNHLY and CDR2 FYNNEI come from the germline V gene. The CDR3 runs to 12 residues. Trimming stripped 6 bases from V and 6 bases from J, with 12 bases between. The CDR3 is CASRVGGAEQYF. For the CDR3, the DNA is TGTGCCAGCAGAGTGGGCGGGGCCGAGCAGTACTTC. The variable domain in full, completed from reference TRBV2 and TRBJ2-7, reads EPEVTQTPSHQVTQMGQEVILRCVPISNHLYFYWYRQILGQKVEFLVSFYNNEISEKSEIFDDQFSVERPDGSNFTLKIRSTKLEDSAMYFCASRVGGAEQYFGPGTRLTVT.

CDR3 sequence (DNA): TGTGCCAGCTCCAGAGGGGGGGGCTACGAGCAGTACTTC. Its translation: CASSRGGGYEQYF. The gene calls are TRBV2 and TRBJ2-7, with D perhaps matching TRBD2 (7 bases). The CDR3 has 13 amino acids. Trimming left V 8 bases short and J 3 bases short, with 14 bases between. The V gene's germline CDR1 is SNHLY and CDR2 FYNNEI.

This chain joins TRBV12-3 or TRBV12-4 and TRBJ1-4; 7 positions agree with TRBD1. The CDR3 runs 13 residues. The V and J ends lost 6 bases and 2 bases, in that order; junction bases with no gene match: 0. The CDR3 DNA follows: TGTGCCAGCAGACAGGGGACTAATGAAAAACTGTTTTTT. It translates to CASRQGTNEKLFF.

This clone showed up just a few times. CDR3 region: CASRAAGGSLSEAFF. CDR3 bases: TGTGCCAGTAGAGCGGCAGGGGGTAGTTTATCTGAAGCTTTCTTT. This chain links TRBV19 with TRBJ1-1; 7 positions agree with TRBD1. The CDR3 spans 15 residues. In germline, CDR1 is LNHDA, CDR2 SQIVND (reference sequence). Germline trimming cut 6 bases from V and 6 bases from J; bases unmatched to any gene: 13.

The chain combines TRBV27 with TRBJ2-2; possibly TRBD1 for D (6 bases). This CDR3 region has 16 residues. Per germline, CDR1 MNHEY and CDR2 SMNVEV (reference sequence). V shed 4 bases and J shed 0 bases, with 12 bases lying between them. The CDR3 bases are TGTGCCAGCAGTTGGAACAGGGTCGCGAACACCGGGGAGCTGTTTTTT. Translation: CASSWNRVANTGELFF.

The chain has TRBV29-1 and TRBJ1-5, with TRBD1 as a possible D gene (6 bases). CDR1 SQVTM and CDR2 ANQGSEA come from the germline V gene. V lost 5 bases and J lost 5, with 13 bases in between. CDR3 length: 13 amino acids. The CDR3 nucleotides are TGCAGCGTTTTAGGACAGAGGGATCAGCCCCAGCATTTT. Translation: CSVLGQRDQPQHF.

The J gene is TRBJ2-4, the V gene TRBV7-2, with a weak D call TRBD2 (7 bases). The V gene's germline CDR1 is SGHTA and CDR2 FQGNSA. The CDR3 length is 16 residues. Between the trimmed V and J ends, which lost 1 base and 1 base, there was a span of 11 bases. DNA of the CDR3: TGTGCCAGCAGCTTAGAAGGGGGGGCCGCCAAAAACATTCAGTACTTC. Protein sequence: CASSLEGGAAKNIQYF.

This clone was counted only a few times. The chain uses TRBV5-1 and TRBJ1-4; D gene unclear. The germline gives CDR1 SGHRS, CDR2 YFSETQ. The CDR3 totals 15 residues. Between the trimmed V and J ends, which lost 2 bases and 6 bases, there was a span of 14 bases. The CDR3 region is CASSLRGFGDEKLFF. The CDR3 coding sequence is TGCGCCAGCAGCTTAAGAGGCTTCGGTGATGAAAAACTGTTTTTT.

This clone was found a few times. The same CDR3 arises from other DNA sequences in this sample as well. This chain connects TRBV6-1 to TRBJ2-7, with 10 nucleotides matching TRBD1. V was pared by 2 bases and J by 0 bases, with 4 bases of the junction left unmatched. The CDR3 has 16 residues. Germline-derived CDR1 and CDR2 are MNHNS and SASEGT. The chain's CDR3 is CASSEWDRGLSYEQYF. The CDR3 coding sequence is TGTGCCAGCAGTGAATGGGACAGGGGTCTCTCCTACGAGCAGTACTTC.

The chain links TRBV7-9 to TRBJ1-5, with D perhaps matching TRBD1 (5 bases). Trimming took 4 bases from V and 2 from J, leaving 12 bases between them. The CDR3 consists of 15 residues. CDR1 is SEHNR and CDR2 is FQNEAQ in the germline V gene (reference sequence). CDR3 region: CASSSGAGGNQPQHF. The CDR3 DNA sequence: TGTGCCAGCAGCTCCGGGGCGGGGGGCAATCAGCCCCAGCATTTT.

The chain links TRBV10-3 to TRBJ1-2, with TRBD1 matching 8 bases. The V segment lost 2 bases and the J segment 9 bases; nucleotides outside the gene matches: 8. This CDR3 comprises 14 residues. Germline V gene data show CDR1 as ENHRY and CDR2 as SYGVKD. CDR3 region: CAISEPQTGASYTF. The DNA of the CDR3 is TGTGCCATCAGTGAGCCTCAGACAGGGGCAAGCTACACCTTC.

The V gene is TRBV5-4, the J gene TRBJ2-3, with TRBD2 matching 7 bases. The J segment lost 5 bases and the V segment lost 0 bases, leaving 12 bases of the junction unmatched. Germline V gene lookup returns CDR1 SGHNT and CDR2 YYREEE (reference sequence). The CDR3 is 17 amino acids. The CDR3 protein is CASSLVALALSGDTQYF. CDR3 sequence (DNA): TGTGCCAGCAGCTTGGTCGCACTAGCGTTGTCCGGAGATACGCAGTATTTT.

In this sample, this clone turned up once. The V gene is TRBV7-8, the J gene TRBJ2-7; possibly TRBD1 for D (6 bases). Germline V gives CDR1 SGHVS, CDR2 FQNEAQ. The CDR3 spans 15 residues. Trimming removed 6 bases at V and 0 bases at J, with 15 bases between. The CDR3 DNA is TGTGCCAGCAGATTTACTACGGACAGCTCCTACGAGCAGTACTTC. It yields the protein CASRFTTDSSYEQYF.

This clone appeared once. As DNA, the CDR3 is TGTGCCAGCAGCCAAGACAGACTCTATAATTCACCCCTCCACTTT. The encoded protein is CASSQDRLYNSPLHF. This chain joins TRBV3-1 (or the pseudogene TRBV3-2) and TRBJ1-6; D uncertain. Germline V gives CDR1 LGHDT, CDR2 YNNKEL (reference sequence). CDR3 length equals 15 residues. Deletions cut 0 bases from V and 3 bases from J, with 6 bases between.

DNA for the CDR3: TGCGCCAGCAGCCAAGACCCCGGGGTAGCGGGGGGCCCATCCTACGAGCAGTACTTC. Protein product: CASSQDPGVAGGPSYEQYF. The chain employs TRBV4-1 and TRBJ2-7, with 10 bases fitting TRBD2. J was trimmed by 1 base and V by 0 bases; bases with no gene match: 12. Germline lookup yields CDR1 MGHRA and CDR2 YSYEKL. This CDR3 has 19 residues.

The chain recombines TRBV29-1 with TRBJ2-1, with D perhaps TRBD1 (6 bases). The CDR3 covers 11 residues. Looked up from germline, CDR1 is SQVTM and CDR2 is ANQGSEA. The V end lost 8 bases, the J end lost 7 bases, and 12 bases lay between the germline ends. The CDR3 here is CSTRRGNEQFF. The CDR3 nucleotides are TGCAGCACTCGAAGGGGGAATGAGCAGTTCTTC.

In this sample, this clone turned up a few times. The J gene is TRBJ2-5, the V gene TRBV7-2; D possibly corresponds to TRBD1 (6 bases). This CDR3 spans 14 amino acids. The ends were cut back, 1 base at V and 5 bases at J, with 11 bases in the middle. Germline CDR1 and CDR2: SGHTA and FQGNSA. This chain's CDR3 is CASSLVQGRETQYF. The CDR3 nucleotides are TGTGCCAGCAGCTTAGTACAGGGACGGGAGACCCAGTACTTC.

The V call is TRBV19, the J call TRBJ2-4, with 10 nucleotides matching TRBD1. Losses at the gene ends were 7 bases for V and 8 bases for J; bases not matched to a gene: 5. CDR3 length: 13 residues. Germline V gene lookup returns CDR1 LNHDA and CDR2 SQIVND (reference sequence). The CDR3 bases are TGTGCCAGTACCGACAGGGGGCGGGACATTCAGTACTTC. Translated, it gives CASTDRGRDIQYF.

This clone occurred once. The chain couples TRBV29-1 to TRBJ2-7, with 11 bases that match TRBD1. The CDR3 has 16 amino acids. CDR1 is SQVTM and CDR2 is ANQGSEA in the germline V gene. V shed 1 base, J shed 2 bases, and the junction held 7 bases outside the gene matches. The CDR3 nucleotides are TGCAGCGTTGAAGGGCGGACAGGGGGCGGCCCCTACGAGCAGTACTTC. Translating gives CSVEGRTGGGPYEQYF.